Following are 20 T cell receptor beta chains from one sample sequenced in a study of blood T cell repertoires in COVID-19. Sequencing was performed with immunoSEQ multiplex PCR; in TCRdb, only in-frame clones are kept and a portion is missing. Of some 300,000 clones in the sample, around 84% were seen once. Sequencing was performed on peripheral blood. These receptors came from an older man with acute or convalescent COVID-19.

V and J are TRBV27 and TRBJ2-7; maybe TRBD1 (6 bases). CDR1 MNHEY and CDR2 SMNVEV come from the germline V gene (reference sequence). The length of the CDR3 is 14 residues. V lost 4 bases, J lost 7 bases, and 17 bases lay in between. DNA for the CDR3: TGTGCCAGCAGTTCCGAGACAGGACTGCGTGAGCAGTACTTC. It yields the protein CASSSETGLREQYF.

The chain combines TRBV18 with TRBJ1-2; D perhaps matches TRBD1 (6 bases). Germline-derived CDR1 and CDR2 are KGHSH and LQKENI. The V end lost 2 bases, the J end lost 4 bases, and 14 bases lay between the germline ends. The CDR3 consists of 15 residues. CDR3 coding DNA: TGTGCCAGCTCACCATTGACAGAGACAGGCTATGGCTACACCTTC. Its protein is CASSPLTETGYGYTF.

The rearrangement links TRBV4-1 to TRBJ2-1; no reliable D call. Germline CDR1 reads MGHRA; CDR2 reads YSYEKL. The CDR3 has 16 amino acids. V lost 3 bases, J lost 3 bases, and 15 bases lay in between. The CDR3 sequence is CASSHLTKAIYNEQFF. Written as DNA, the CDR3 is TGCGCCAGCAGCCATCTGACAAAGGCCATCTACAATGAGCAGTTCTTC.

The J gene is TRBJ1-6, the V gene TRBV2; 10 nucleotides agree with TRBD1. Germline values: CDR1 SNHLY, CDR2 FYNNEI. V lost 6 bases to trimming and J lost 9 bases; unmatched junction nucleotides: 5. This CDR3 has 14 residues. The CDR3 protein is CASRGDRGGSPLHF. For the CDR3, the DNA is TGTGCCAGCAGGGGGGACAGGGGAGGTTCACCCCTCCACTTT.

The chain uses TRBV19 and TRBJ2-2; D perhaps matches TRBD1 (5 bases). Germline loops: CDR1 LNHDA, CDR2 SQIVND (reference sequence). This CDR3 is built from 14 residues. V dropped 6 bases and J dropped 5 bases, with 13 bases sitting between them. CDR3 residues: CASRDRGQTGELFF. The CDR3 bases are TGTGCCAGTAGAGACAGAGGTCAGACCGGGGAGCTGTTTTTT.

The V gene is TRBV28, the J gene TRBJ2-7; D is unresolved. V was cut by 5 bases and J by 3 bases, with 17 bases left in between. Germline V gene data show CDR1 as MDHEN and CDR2 as SYDVKM. The CDR3 extends over 15 amino acids. The CDR3 reads CASSPSTYSIYEQYF. The CDR3 nucleotides are TGTGCCAGCAGTCCCTCCACCTACAGCATCTACGAGCAGTACTTC.

A note on this clone: Different DNA sequences within this sample yield the same CDR3. The chain joins TRBV19 to TRBJ1-3; D unresolved. The V end lost 3 bases, the J end lost 3 bases, and 9 bases lay between the germline ends. The germline V gene has CDR1 LNHDA and CDR2 SQIVND (reference sequence). The CDR3 runs to 14 residues. In DNA form, the CDR3 reads TGTGCCAGTAGTATTGGGCAGCTTGGAAACACCATATATTTT. Protein: CASSIGQLGNTIYF.

The chain employs TRBV3-1 (or the pseudogene TRBV3-2) and TRBJ2-5, with 11 bases fitting TRBD2. The germline V gene encodes CDR1 LGHDT and CDR2 YNNKEL (reference sequence). This CDR3 has 17 amino acids. The ends lost 0 bases at V and 5 bases at J; junction bases unmatched: 8. The CDR3 here is CASSQDLTSGGGETQYF. DNA of the CDR3: TGTGCCAGCAGCCAAGATCTAACTAGCGGGGGAGGCGAGACCCAGTACTTC.

The rearrangement uses TRBV5-1 and TRBJ1-1, with TRBD1 identical over 7 bases. Trimming cost V 4 bases and J 0 bases; bases outside gene matches: 3. The CDR3 sequence is 14 residues long. CDR1 and CDR2 from the germline V gene are SGHRS and YFSETQ. CDR3 loop: CASSGQDLNTEAFF. The CDR3 nucleotides are TGCGCCAGCAGCGGACAGGACCTGAACACTGAAGCTTTCTTT.

The chain employs TRBV18 and TRBJ1-2; D may be TRBD1 (6 bases). The CDR3 consists of 14 residues. Deletions cut 3 bases from V and 2 bases from J, with 10 bases between. Germline CDR1 and CDR2: KGHSH and LQKENI. Written as DNA, the CDR3 is TGTGCCAGCTCACCCTCAGGGGAAAACTATGGCTACACCTTC. As protein: CASSPSGENYGYTF.

The chain uses TRBV6-2 or TRBV6-3 and TRBJ2-5; perhaps TRBD1 as D (5 bases). V was clipped by 2 bases and J by 5 bases, with 12 bases between them. In germline, CDR1 is MNHEY, CDR2 SVGEGT. This CDR3 is built from 14 residues. CDR3 sequence reads: CASSYGHRLETQYF. CDR3 bases: TGTGCCAGCAGTTACGGACATCGTCTTGAGACCCAGTACTTC.

The chain is built from TRBV18 and TRBJ1-2, with 8 bases matching TRBD1. Looked up from germline, CDR1 is KGHSH and CDR2 is LQKENI. With V trimmed by 3 bases and J by 4 bases, 7 bases remained unmatched. This CDR3 contains 15 residues. The CDR3 here is CASSPGTGETYGYTF. The CDR3 nucleotides read TGTGCCAGCTCACCCGGGACAGGTGAGACCTATGGCTACACCTTC.

V is TRBV9 and J is TRBJ1-2, with D perhaps matching TRBD1 (5 bases). Trimming pared 3 bases from V and 4 bases from J, leaving 10 bases between. Germline CDR1 reads SGDLS; CDR2 reads YYNGEE. The CDR3 extends over 13 amino acids. DNA of the CDR3: TGTGCCAGCAGCGCGGTTACAGGCTATGGCTACACCTTC. It translates to CASSAVTGYGYTF.

The rearrangement links TRBV18 to TRBJ2-2, with D unresolved. Trimming cost V 1 base and J 2 bases, with 11 bases left between them. The CDR3 is 16 amino acids. The germline gives CDR1 KGHSH, CDR2 LQKENI. CDR3 nucleotides: TGTGCCAGCTCACCACTAACGGTAGAAAACACCGGGGAGCTGTTTTTT. This encodes CASSPLTVENTGELFF.

V is TRBV11-2 and J is TRBJ2-7; D ambiguous. The germline V gene encodes CDR1 SGHAT and CDR2 FQNNGV. The CDR3 sequence is 13 residues long. Trimming cost V 5 bases and J 3 bases, with 11 bases left between them. The CDR3 DNA follows: TGTGCCAGCAGCCCTCAGGTAGGCTACGAGCAGTACTTC. Its translation: CASSPQVGYEQYF.

The gene calls are TRBV3-1 (or the pseudogene TRBV3-2) and TRBJ1-5; 9 bases match TRBD1. V was pared by 8 bases and J by 6 bases, with 5 bases of the junction left unmatched. CDR3 length: 13 residues. Per the germline V gene, CDR1 is LGHDT and CDR2 is YNNKEL (reference sequence). The chain's CDR3 is CASGGTGIQPQHF. CDR3 DNA: TGTGCCAGCGGCGGGACAGGGATTCAGCCCCAGCATTTT.

The chain recombines TRBV28 with TRBJ2-2; TRBD2 matches at 15 bases. Germline CDR1 is MDHEN and CDR2 is SYDVKM. This CDR3 has 19 amino acids. V trimming: 5 bases; J trimming: 0 bases; junction bases outside the gene matches: 7. This chain's CDR3 is CASSTRTSGRAANTGELFF. As DNA, the CDR3 is TGTGCCAGCAGTACCCGGACTAGCGGGAGGGCCGCGAACACCGGGGAGCTGTTTTTT.

V is TRBV7-9 and J is TRBJ1-5, with a possible D match to TRBD1 (6 bases). Germline loops: CDR1 SEHNR, CDR2 FQNEAQ (reference sequence). V lost 3 bases and J lost 0, with 9 bases in between. The CDR3 runs to 15 residues. Here the CDR3 DNA reads TGTGCCAGCAGCTTGGACAGCTATAGCAATCAGCCCCAGCATTTT. It yields the protein CASSLDSYSNQPQHF.

The J gene is TRBJ2-1, the V gene TRBV10-1, with 7 bases that match TRBD2. Germline CDR1 reads WNHNN; CDR2 reads SYGVQD (reference sequence). The CDR3 covers 15 residues. J was trimmed by 5 bases and V by 3 bases; bases with no gene match: 7. Written as DNA, the CDR3 is TGCGCCAGCAGTGACCCGGGACTACAAGACAATGAGCAGTTCTTC. Its protein product is CASSDPGLQDNEQFF.

The gene calls are TRBV5-1 and TRBJ1-1, with TRBD1 matching over 9 bases. Trimming cost V 4 bases and J 1 base; bases outside gene matches: 14. This CDR3 is built from 18 residues. Germline-derived CDR1 and CDR2 are SGHRS and YFSETQ. The CDR3 region is CASSLKTGGAWGNTEAFF. DNA of the CDR3: TGCGCCAGCAGCCTGAAAACAGGGGGCGCTTGGGGGAACACTGAAGCTTTCTTT.